These 24 T cell receptor beta chains originate from one sample sequenced in a study of regulatory T cells in long-lasting Graves disease. As to time point: newly diagnosed GD, antithyroid drugs for less than 3 months. From RNA extracted from PBMCs, the TCR library was made. Relying on iRepertoire HTBI primers and Arm-PCR of CDR3 regions, the team built TCR beta libraries. TCRdb processed the multiplex PCR reads anew with MiXCR; each CDR3 protein has one entry. Counted here are under 250,000 distinct CDR3 sequences, roughly 19% occurring once; the ten biggest clones make up about 12%. Another study also made use of these data, one on T cells in Graves' hyperthyroidism and ophthalmopathy.

Material: peripheral blood mononuclear cells (PBMCs), obtained at new diagnosis, from a patient treated with antithyroid drugs. Every receptor here comes from a woman in her twenties or thirties with Graves disease.

This clonotype was counted at least ten times. The rearrangement joins TRBV7-9 to TRBJ2-5; D may match TRBD1 or TRBD2 (5 bases each). The CDR3 is 15 residues long. V was trimmed by 4 bases and J by 4 bases, leaving 16 bases between them. The germline CDR1 and CDR2 sequences are SEHNR and FQNEAQ (reference sequence). CDR3 protein: CASSSGTVAGETQYF. The CDR3 bases are TGTGCCAGCAGCTCCGGGACGGTTGCGGGAGAGACCCAGTACTTC.

Turning to this clonotype: Possible read error: a much larger clone is one base away. The rearrangement joins TRBV10-3 to TRBJ1-1; a possible D gene is TRBD1 (6 bases). Germline-derived CDR1 and CDR2 are ENHRY and SYGVKD. The CDR3 totals 15 residues. The CDR3 DNA sequence: TGTGCCACCAGTGGGGGGGGGGCATTGAACACTGAAGCTTTCTTT. This translates into CATSGGGALNTEAFF.

In the case of this clonotype: Mismatch with germline at one junction end may stem from a read error. The J gene is TRBJ2-7, the V gene TRBV5-1; D is uncertain. Germline assignment: CDR1 SGHRS and CDR2 YFSETQ. The CDR3 runs 11 residues. In DNA, the CDR3 is TGCGCCAGCAGCTTGGCCGCCGAGCAGCACTTC. Translated, it gives CASSLAAEQHF.

The table lists this clonotype with many counts. The genes are TRBV10-2 and TRBJ2-2, with 9 bases lining up with TRBD2. V dropped 6 bases and J dropped 8; count of bases not matched to a gene: 7. Looked up from germline, CDR1 is WSHSY and CDR2 is SAAADI. The CDR3 is made up of 14 amino acids. The CDR3 nucleotides read TGCGCCAGCAGAGAGACTAGCGGACGGGGGGAGCTGTTTTTT. Translation: CASRETSGRGELFF.

This clonotype came up a few times. The V and J genes are TRBV20-1 and TRBJ2-3, with 12 bases lining up with TRBD2. The CDR3 is 15 residues long. Losses at the gene ends were 5 bases for V and 2 bases for J; bases not matched to a gene: 5. From germline, CDR1 is DFQATT and CDR2 SNEGSKA (reference sequence). The CDR3 coding sequence is TGCAGTGCTGGCGGACTAGCGGGGAACACAGATACGCAGTATTTT. Residues: CSAGGLAGNTDTQYF.

This clonotype has a count of ten or more. The chain has TRBV18 and TRBJ2-5; D gene uncertain. V shed 5 bases and J shed 2 bases, with 15 bases lying between them. Germline CDR1 is KGHSH and CDR2 is LQKENI. The CDR3 has 15 amino acids. CDR3 bases: TGTGCCAGCTCAACCAACCGGCCCCCTCAAGAGACCCAGTACTTC. It yields the protein CASSTNRPPQETQYF. Drawing the rest from reference TRBV18 and TRBJ2-5, the complete variable domain is NAGVMQNPRHLVRRRGQEARLRCSPMKGHSHVYWYRQLPEEGLKFMVYLQKENIIDESGMPKERFSAEFPKEGPSILRIQQVVRGDSAAYFCASSTNRPPQETQYFGPGTRLLVL.

This chain joins TRBV11-2 and TRBJ2-3; D gene uncertain. This CDR3 has 17 amino acids. V dropped 5 bases and J dropped 2 bases, with 20 bases sitting between them. CDR1 and CDR2 (germline): SGHAT, FQNNGV. The CDR3 DNA reads as TGTGCCAGCAGCCCCGATGGGTTTTGGCGGAACACAGATACGCAGTATTTT. Its translation is CASSPDGFWRNTDTQYF. The full variable domain, with the rest looked up from reference TRBV11-2 and TRBJ2-3, is EAGVAQSPRYKIIEKRQSVAFWCNPISGHATLYWYQQILGQGPKLLIQFQNNGVVDDSQLPKDRFSAERLKGVDSTLKIQPAKLEDSAVYLCASSPDGFWRNTDTQYFGPGTRLTVL.

This chain joins TRBV20-1 and TRBJ1-1; TRBD1 agrees at 8 bases. The germline V gene has CDR1 DFQATT and CDR2 SNEGSKA (reference sequence). With 0 bases clipped from V and 0 bases from J, the junction kept 15 bases outside the gene matches. The CDR3 loop spans 19 amino acids. The CDR3 DNA reads as TGCAGTGCTAGAGATCTGGGCAGGGGGCGCGAATTGATGAACACTGAAGCTTTCTTT. It translates to CSARDLGRGRELMNTEAFF.

In its sample, this clonotype was seen many times. The chain recombines TRBV20-1 with TRBJ2-5; TRBD2 agrees at 7 bases. CDR3 length: 16 amino acids. Germline CDR1 DFQATT, CDR2 SNEGSKA (reference sequence). V was pared by 1 base and J by 2 bases, with 10 bases of the junction left unmatched. The CDR3 coding sequence is TGCAGTGCTAGAGGTGTGGGACTAAAACTACAAGAGACCCAGTACTTC. Its translation: CSARGVGLKLQETQYF.

This clonotype was observed many times. The chain joins TRBV29-1 to TRBJ1-3; D gene unclear. The germline V gene has CDR1 SQVTM and CDR2 ANQGSEA. The CDR3 loop spans 13 amino acids. Trimming pared 4 bases from V and 3 bases from J, leaving 10 bases between. CDR3 loop: CSVVRGGGNTIYF. For the CDR3, the DNA is TGCAGCGTTGTACGGGGAGGTGGAAACACCATATATTTT.

This clonotype has a count of ten or more. The V call is TRBV12-5, the J call TRBJ1-3; D is uncertain. CDR3 size: 16 residues. CDR1 is LGHNT and CDR2 is FRNRAP in the germline V gene. The ends were cut back, 3 bases at V and 1 base at J, with 13 bases in the middle. The CDR3, as DNA: TGTGCTAGTGGTTTACCCCCACCCTTTTCTGGAAACACCATATATTTT. This translates into CASGLPPPFSGNTIYF.

CDR3 residues: CASSFPSSSGANVLTF. The CDR3 DNA reads as TGTGCCAGCAGCTTCCCCTCGAGCTCTGGGGCCAACGTCCTGACTTTC. The genes are TRBV5-6 and TRBJ2-6, with no clear D. This CDR3 has 16 residues. V lost 2 bases and J 0 bases, leaving 9 bases between the germline ends. Germline V gene lookup returns CDR1 SGHDT and CDR2 YYEEEE.

Points on this clonotype: This sequence is one base from a far larger clone and is likely a read error. This CDR3 reads CASSSHLGGNEQFF. The DNA of the CDR3 is TGTGCCAGCAGTTCCCACTTGGGGGGGAACGAGCAGTTCTTC. The rearrangement uses TRBV6-2 or TRBV6-3 and TRBJ2-1; 7 nucleotides match TRBD2. The CDR3 runs 14 residues. J lost 10 bases, V lost 4 bases, and 10 bases had no gene match. Germline lookup yields CDR1 MNHEY and CDR2 SVGEGT.

As DNA, the CDR3 is TGTGCCAGCAGTTTCCGGACTAGCGGGGGCGTTACCTACGAGCAGTACTTC. Its protein is CASSFRTSGGVTYEQYF. The genes are TRBV12-3 or TRBV12-4 and TRBJ2-7; 13 bases are shared with TRBD2. The CDR3 consists of 17 residues. V lost 3 bases to trimming and J lost 2 bases; unmatched junction nucleotides: 7.

The V call is TRBV7-2, the J call TRBJ2-5; tentatively, D is TRBD1 (5 bases). The CDR3 totals 14 residues. V lost 2 bases and J 5 bases, leaving 12 bases between the germline ends. Looked up from germline, CDR1 is SGHTA and CDR2 is FQGNSA. The CDR3 bases are TGTGCCAGCAGCTTACAGCAGGGATGGGAGACCCAGTACTTC. It specifies CASSLQQGWETQYF.

The count of this clonotype is one. The V gene is TRBV7-2, the J gene TRBJ1-5; no definite D call. Between the trimmed V and J ends, which lost 4 bases and 4 bases, there was a span of 8 bases. Germline CDR1 SGHTA, CDR2 FQGNSA. The CDR3 extends over 13 amino acids. The DNA of the CDR3 is TGTGCCAGCAGCTCCGCGGGGAATCAGCCCCAGCATTTT. Residues: CASSSAGNQPQHF.

Only one count was recorded for this clonotype. The V call is TRBV20-1, the J call TRBJ2-3; D not certain. Germline loops: CDR1 DFQATT, CDR2 SNEGSKA (reference sequence). The CDR3 contains 11 residues. Trimming shortened V by 3 bases and J by 5 bases, and 6 bases separated the two germline ends. The chain's CDR3 is CSASILDTQYF. The DNA of the CDR3 is TGCAGTGCTAGTATTCTAGATACGCAGTATTTT.

This clonotype was found a few times. The chain carries TRBV10-3 and TRBJ2-7; the D gene is possibly TRBD2 (6 bases). The J call is uncertain, as TRBJ2-5 better fits the DNA end. Looked up from germline, CDR1 is ENHRY and CDR2 is SYGVKD. CDR3 length: 14 residues. The CDR3 DNA follows: TGTGCCATCAGTCAGCTGGGACTTCAAGAGACCCAGTACTTC. It yields the protein CAISQLGLQETQYF.

Notes on this clonotype: The junction shows a germline mismatch at one end, possibly a read error. The V and J genes are TRBV28 and TRBJ1-3; 9 bases match TRBD1. Germline V gives CDR1 MDHEN, CDR2 SYDVKM. The CDR3 runs 12 residues. The CDR3 sequence is CASSGQQGATGF. For the CDR3, the DNA is TGTGCCAGCAGTGGCCAACAGGGGGCGACGGGGTTT.

This clonotype has a single count. A read error is possible here, since a much larger clone lies one base away. The V gene is TRBV20-1, the J gene TRBJ2-3; D is uncertain. The tail of the sequence fits TRBJ2-5 better, so the J call may be wrong. Germline-derived CDR1 and CDR2 are DFQATT and SNEGSKA (reference sequence). This CDR3 region has 13 residues. The chain's CDR3 is CSANPDNRETQYF. The CDR3 bases are TGCAGTGCTAACCCCGACAATCGGGAGACCCAGTACTTC.

This clonotype came up many times. V usage is TRBV19 and J usage is TRBJ2-7; 7 bases fit TRBD1. Germline V gives CDR1 LNHDA, CDR2 SQIVND (reference sequence). The trim removed 3 bases at V and 3 bases at J, leaving 5 bases unmatched. This CDR3 spans 14 amino acids. CDR3 bases: TGTGCCAGTAGTATCGGGACAGAATACTACGAGCAGTACTTC. Protein sequence: CASSIGTEYYEQYF. The complete variable domain, with remaining parts taken from reference TRBV19 and TRBJ2-7, reads DGGITQSPKYLFRKEGQNVTLSCEQNLNHDAMYWYRQDPGQGLRLIYYSQIVNDFQKGDIAEGYSVSREKKESFPLTVTSAQKNPTAFYLCASSIGTEYYEQYFGPGTRLTVT.

In this sample, this clonotype turned up many times. The rearrangement links TRBV3-1 to TRBJ2-1, with TRBD2 as a possible D gene (5 bases). Trimming shortened V by 0 bases and J by 2 bases, and 11 bases separated the two germline ends. CDR1 and CDR2 from the germline V gene are LGHDT and YNNKEL (reference sequence). The CDR3 covers 16 residues. In DNA, the CDR3 is TGTGCCAGCAGCCAAGAGGGCGGAGGAGCCTACAATGAGCAGTTCTTC. Its protein product is CASSQEGGGAYNEQFF.

This clonotype was seen repeatedly, ten times or more. Germline is not matched at one junction end, which may reflect a read error. The chain is built from TRBV5-1 and TRBJ1-6; 7 nucleotides line up with TRBD1. The length of the CDR3 is 16 residues. Germline CDR1 reads SGHRS; CDR2 reads YFSETQ. CDR3 in amino acids: CASSSPKTGDNSPLHF. The CDR3 DNA follows: TGTGCCAGCAGCTCCCCAAAAACAGGGGATAATTCACCCCTCCACTTT.

A remark on this clonotype: With a far larger clone one base away, a read error is the likely cause. The rearrangement joins TRBV2 to TRBJ2-3; TRBD2 matches at 9 bases. The J call could be wrong; TRBJ2-7 is a better fit for the DNA end. Germline values: CDR1 SNHLY, CDR2 FYNNEI. CDR3 size: 14 residues. The CDR3 DNA is TGTGCCAGCAATGAAGGCGGGAGGGTAAACGAGCAGTACTTC. This gives the protein CASNEGGRVNEQYF.